This entry lists 15 T cell receptor beta chains sequenced from one sample in a study of cytomegalovirus exposure and HLA in healthy donors. 13 Jbeta primers and 60 Vbeta primers were used for the PCR. The protocol was immunoSEQ multiplex PCR, while the TCRdb copy is restricted to in-frame clones and leaves out a portion. The data contain some 65,000 clones, approximately 82% of them seen just once; the ten biggest clones take up around 2.9%. The specimen was PBMCs. The receptor source for this set is a girl aged 10 to 17 in good health and CMV-seropositive.

The chain recombines TRBV28 with TRBJ2-5; possible D gene TRBD1, 5 bases. Trimming removed 4 bases at V and 5 bases at J, with 20 bases between. The CDR3 consists of 16 residues. The germline V gene has CDR1 MDHEN and CDR2 SYDVKM. Written as DNA, the CDR3 is TGTGCCAGCAGTTCTCCCTCTCCAGGGCTTCGGGAGACCCAGTACTTC. Translated: CASSSPSPGLRETQYF.

V gene TRBV15 combines with J gene TRBJ2-5; D is perhaps TRBD1 (6 bases). Trimming stripped 1 base from V and 5 bases from J, with 8 bases between. This CDR3 region has 13 residues. CDR1 is LNHNV, CDR2 YYDKDF, per germline (reference sequence). As DNA, the CDR3 is TGTGCCACCAGCAGAGCTCAGGGGGAGACCCAGTACTTC. Translating it yields CATSRAQGETQYF.

This clone occurred a few times. V is TRBV2 and J is TRBJ2-2; 8 bases map to TRBD1. This CDR3 comprises 14 residues. The germline gives CDR1 SNHLY, CDR2 FYNNEI. Trimming cost V 5 bases and J 5 bases; bases outside gene matches: 4. CDR3 loop: CASSPGGRTGELFF. The CDR3 coding sequence is TGTGCCAGCAGTCCAGGGGGCCGGACCGGGGAGCTGTTTTTT.

This chain uses TRBV6-5 with TRBJ2-4; possible D gene TRBD2, 5 bases. Germline assignment: CDR1 MNHEY and CDR2 SVGAGI. There are 16 residues in the CDR3. Trimming removed 2 bases from V and 0 bases from J, with 11 bases in between. For the CDR3, the DNA is TGTGCCAGCAGTTACGTCGCAGGACTAGCCAAAAACATTCAGTACTTC. Encoded protein: CASSYVAGLAKNIQYF.

The chain has TRBV14 and TRBJ1-1, with a tentative D call TRBD1 (5 bases). CDR1 is SGHDN, CDR2 FVKESK, per germline. V lost 4 bases and J 1 base, leaving 13 bases between the germline ends. This CDR3 has 15 amino acids. The CDR3 here is CASSPTTVSNTEAFF. The CDR3 region has the DNA TGTGCCAGCAGCCCAACGACAGTTTCGAACACTGAAGCTTTCTTT.

This clone was detected a few times. This chain links TRBV6-5 with TRBJ1-1; D is unclear. Trimming pared 8 bases from V and 0 bases from J, leaving 13 bases between. CDR1 is MNHEY, CDR2 SVGAGI, per germline. The CDR3 length is 14 residues. CDR3 region: CASESPGMNTEAFF. CDR3 DNA: TGTGCCAGCGAGTCCCCGGGGATGAACACTGAAGCTTTCTTT.

A single count supports this clone. The rearrangement joins TRBV20-1 to TRBJ2-5, with a possible D match to TRBD2 (5 bases). The CDR3 sequence is 11 residues long. The ends were cut back, 6 bases at V and 5 bases at J, with 10 bases in the middle. CDR1 DFQATT and CDR2 SNEGSKA come from the germline V gene (reference sequence). The CDR3: CSARRGETQYF. CDR3 bases: TGCAGTGCCCGGCGCGGGGAGACCCAGTACTTC.

V is TRBV6-5 and J is TRBJ2-7; D remains ambiguous. CDR3 length: 13 amino acids. Germline-derived CDR1 and CDR2 are MNHEY and SVGAGI. The germline V and J ends were trimmed by 2 bases and 1 base, with 6 bases remaining between them. The CDR3 loop reads CASSYLLSYEQYF. CDR3 DNA: TGTGCCAGCAGTTACCTACTATCCTACGAGCAGTACTTC.

The rearrangement links TRBV9 to TRBJ2-6; D gene unclear. From germline, CDR1 is SGDLS and CDR2 YYNGEE. Trimming stripped 0 bases from V and 4 bases from J, with 23 bases between. The CDR3 is 20 amino acids. In DNA, the CDR3 is TGTGCCAGCAGCGTAGAAAGCCACTTATTCTCTTGGTCCGGGGCCAACGTCCTGACTTTC. This codes for CASSVESHLFSWSGANVLTF. The full variable domain, in which reference TRBV9 and TRBJ2-6 provide the parts outside the CDR3, is DSGVTQTPKHLITATGQRVTLRCSPRSGDLSVYWYQQSLDQGLQFLIQYYNGEERAKGNILERFSAQQFPDLHSELNLSSLELGDSALYFCASSVESHLFSWSGANVLTFGAGSRLTVL.

This clone was seen a single time. This rearrangement joins TRBV4-1 to TRBJ2-6; weak D call: TRBD1 (5 bases). This CDR3 is built from 17 residues. Per germline, CDR1 MGHRA and CDR2 YSYEKL. Between the trimmed V and J ends, which lost 0 bases and 2 bases, there was a span of 11 bases. CDR3 in DNA: TGCGCCAGCAGCCAAGAGCGCAGGGTTACTGGGGCCAACGTCCTGACTTTC. It is translated as CASSQERRVTGANVLTF.

The chain combines TRBV14 with TRBJ2-1; TRBD2 matches 7 bases. The CDR3 extends over 16 amino acids. Per germline, CDR1 SGHDN and CDR2 FVKESK. With 4 bases clipped from V and 3 bases from J, the junction kept 9 bases outside the gene matches. The CDR3 coding sequence is TGTGCCAGCAGCCCCTGGGCTGGGGGGGACTACAATGAGCAGTTCTTC. Protein product: CASSPWAGGDYNEQFF.

V gene TRBV30 combines with J gene TRBJ1-6; 7 nucleotides align to TRBD1. This CDR3 is built from 13 residues. V shed 3 bases, J shed 7 bases, and the junction held 3 bases outside the gene matches. Germline CDR1 is GTSNPN and CDR2 is SVGIG (reference sequence). Here the CDR3 DNA reads TGTGCCTGGAGATTACAGGGGAATTCACCCCTCCACTTT. Its protein is CAWRLQGNSPLHF.

This clone was seen a single time. The chain links TRBV29-1 to TRBJ1-2; D gene ambiguous. V lost 1 base and J 8 bases, leaving 14 bases between the germline ends. The germline gives CDR1 SQVTM, CDR2 ANQGSEA. This CDR3 contains 13 residues. As DNA, the CDR3 is TGCAGCGTTGAAGCGTCAGGAGCGGCAGGCTACACCTTC. It is translated as CSVEASGAAGYTF.

This clone was counted only a few times. The CDR3 nucleotides are TGTGCCAGCAGCTTAGACACGGGACTCGGGATCTACGAGCAGTACTTC. This codes for CASSLDTGLGIYEQYF. The rearrangement uses TRBV11-2 and TRBJ2-7; possible D gene TRBD2, 6 bases. V lost 0 bases and J 3 bases, leaving 15 bases between the germline ends. Per germline, CDR1 SGHAT and CDR2 FQNNGV. This CDR3 is built from 16 residues.

This chain connects TRBV27 to TRBJ1-1; the D is unclear. V gave up 8 bases and J gave up 3 bases, with 10 bases separating them. Germline V gene data show CDR1 as MNHEY and CDR2 as SMNVEV (reference sequence). The CDR3 spans 12 residues. This chain's CDR3 is CASYDMYTEAFF. Here the CDR3 DNA reads TGTGCCAGCTACGACATGTACACTGAAGCTTTCTTT.